The 23 T cell receptor beta chains below all came from one sample that was sequenced in a study of cytomegalovirus exposure and HLA in healthy donors. Primers included in the PCR were 60 Vbeta and 13 Jbeta primers. The data were produced by immunoSEQ multiplex PCR, yet TCRdb's version contains in-frame clones alone and is incomplete. The sample lists around 74,000 clones, around three quarters occurring once. Material: PBMCs. These TCRs come from a man aged 35 to 55 in good health and CMV-seronegative.

Here the CDR3 reads CASSLGGGGNTEAFF. The CDR3, as DNA: TGTGCCAGCAGCTTAGGCGGTGGCGGTAACACTGAAGCTTTCTTT. This chain uses TRBV11-3 with TRBJ1-1; D remains unclear. V dropped 1 base and J dropped 2 bases, with 11 bases sitting between them. Germline CDR1 reads SGHNT; CDR2 reads YENEEA. The CDR3 totals 15 residues.

There are a few counts of this clone. The chain recombines TRBV28 with TRBJ1-2, with D unresolved. The CDR3 consists of 12 residues. Germline CDR1 MDHEN, CDR2 SYDVKM. Deletions cut 6 bases from V and 4 bases from J, with 9 bases between. This chain's CDR3 is CASRRAGYGYTF. The CDR3 region has the DNA TGTGCCAGCAGGAGGGCTGGCTATGGCTACACCTTC.

This chain uses TRBV6-5 with TRBJ2-5; TRBD2 aligns across 10 bases. The CDR3 spans 15 residues. The V and J ends lost 5 bases and 2 bases, in that order; junction bases with no gene match: 5. CDR1 and CDR2 from the germline V gene are MNHEY and SVGAGI. The CDR3 reads CASSPQRGGQETQYF. CDR3 coding DNA: TGTGCCAGCAGTCCTCAGCGGGGGGGGCAAGAGACCCAGTACTTC.

Here the CDR3 DNA reads TGTGCCAGCACCCCGGGAGGGGACCCTATTGGAGATACGCAGTATTTT. It translates to CASTPGGDPIGDTQYF. The chain couples TRBV5-8 to TRBJ2-3; 8 bases are shared with TRBD2. CDR3 size: 16 residues. J gave up 5 bases and V 6 bases, and 14 bases lay outside the gene matches. Germline values: CDR1 SGHTS, CDR2 YDEGEE.

The chain links TRBV11-2 to TRBJ1-5, with a weak D call TRBD1 (5 bases). The V and J ends lost 0 bases and 1 base respectively, with 19 bases between them. The CDR3 runs to 19 residues. CDR1 SGHAT and CDR2 FQNNGV come from the germline V gene. CDR3 loop: CASSLDSYGIKGSNQPQHF. Here the CDR3 DNA reads TGTGCCAGCAGCTTAGATAGTTACGGTATCAAGGGGAGCAATCAGCCCCAGCATTTT.

V and J are TRBV18 and TRBJ1-1, with TRBD1 matching 8 bases. The germline V gene encodes CDR1 KGHSH and CDR2 LQKENI. V was pared by 5 bases and J by 1 base, with 6 bases of the junction left unmatched. The CDR3 loop spans 15 amino acids. CDR3 amino acids: CASSGGQGTNTEAFF. The DNA for the CDR3 is TGTGCCAGCTCAGGAGGACAGGGAACGAACACTGAAGCTTTCTTT.

The chain couples TRBV5-1 to TRBJ2-1, with D perhaps TRBD2 (6 bases). The CDR3 consists of 15 residues. V lost 9 bases, J lost 1 base, and 17 bases lay in between. CDR1 is SGHRS, CDR2 YFSETQ, per germline. In DNA form, the CDR3 reads TGCGCCACCTCAACGGGGGAAAGGTCCTACAATGAGCAGTTCTTC. Translation: CATSTGERSYNEQFF.

This sequence joins TRBV6-1 and TRBJ2-4; D possibly corresponds to TRBD2 (6 bases). Trimming stripped 2 bases from V and 5 bases from J, with 10 bases between. The CDR3 contains 14 residues. CDR1 and CDR2 (germline): MNHNS, SASEGT. This chain's CDR3 is CASSEMGGENIQYF. DNA of the CDR3: TGTGCCAGCAGTGAAATGGGGGGTGAAAACATTCAGTACTTC.

The chain carries TRBV5-5 and TRBJ1-1; TRBD1 matches 8 bases. Trimming removed 4 bases from V and 0 bases from J; junction bases left unmatched: 5. Germline loops: CDR1 SGHKS, CDR2 YYEKEE (reference sequence). The CDR3 has 15 amino acids. CDR3 nucleotide sequence: TGTGCCAGCAGCATCTGGACAGGGATGAACACTGAAGCTTTCTTT. Protein product: CASSIWTGMNTEAFF. The full variable domain, rest sourced from reference TRBV5-5 and TRBJ1-1, is DAGVTQSPTHLIKTRGQQVTLRCSPISGHKSVSWYQQVLGQGPQFIFQYYEKEERGRGNFPDRFSARQFPNYSSELNVNALLLGDSALYLCASSIWTGMNTEAFFGQGTRLTVV.

The rearrangement uses TRBV5-6 and TRBJ1-3; 7 bases map to TRBD1. Per the germline V gene, CDR1 is SGHDT and CDR2 is YYEEEE. The CDR3 is made up of 15 amino acids. Trimming removed 3 bases from V and 4 bases from J; junction bases left unmatched: 7. The CDR3 coding sequence is TGTGCCAGCAGCTCCGGGACAGAGTTAGGAAACACCATATATTTT. It translates to CASSSGTELGNTIYF.

Points on this clone: The junction and the germline gene differ at one end; a read error may be behind it. The sample carries other DNA sequences with the same CDR3. V and J are TRBV5-6 and TRBJ2-3; perhaps TRBD2 as D (6 bases). The CDR3 totals 14 residues. Per the germline V gene, CDR1 is SGHDT and CDR2 is YYEEEE. The CDR3 here is CASSLGRFTDTQYF. CDR3 DNA sequence: TGCGCCAGCAGCTTGGGGAGGTTCACAGATACGCAGTATTTT.

The chain joins TRBV16 to TRBJ1-2; D gene uncertain. The CDR3 sequence is 15 residues long. Trimming removed 3 bases at V and 4 bases at J, with 15 bases between. The germline V gene has CDR1 KGHSY and CDR2 FQNENV. Here the CDR3 DNA reads TGTGCCAGCAGCCACCCTAGCGGGCACCTCTATGGCTACACCTTC. Amino acids: CASSHPSGHLYGYTF.

A single count supports this clone. V usage is TRBV19 and J usage is TRBJ1-1; D call uncertain. Trimming shortened V by 2 bases and J by 0 bases, and 7 bases separated the two germline ends. CDR3 size: 14 residues. CDR1 and CDR2 (germline): LNHDA, SQIVND (reference sequence). In DNA, the CDR3 is TGTGCCAGTAGTATACGGGGAGTGAACACTGAAGCTTTCTTT. It is translated as CASSIRGVNTEAFF.

The chain carries TRBV7-2 and TRBJ1-1; 9 bases align to TRBD1. The germline CDR1 and CDR2 sequences are SGHTA and FQGNSA. There are 17 residues in the CDR3. J was trimmed by 3 bases and V by 6 bases; bases with no gene match: 14. The CDR3 loop reads CASRSHRGRPQDTEAFF. The CDR3 coding sequence is TGTGCCAGCAGATCCCACAGGGGGCGACCACAGGACACTGAAGCTTTCTTT.

This clone was seen just once. The rearrangement uses TRBV5-4 and TRBJ1-1; the match to TRBD1 covers 8 bases. CDR3 length: 14 residues. Germline trimming cut 0 bases from V and 5 bases from J; bases unmatched to any gene: 3. CDR1 and CDR2 from the germline V gene are SGHNT and YYREEE (reference sequence). This CDR3 reads CASSLGTGRTEAFF. The CDR3 nucleotides read TGTGCCAGCAGCTTGGGGACAGGGAGAACTGAAGCTTTCTTT.

A single count supports this clone. The chain carries TRBV29-1 and TRBJ2-3, with 8 bases that match TRBD1. The germline gives CDR1 SQVTM, CDR2 ANQGSEA. Trimming at V came to 6 bases and at J to 2 bases, leaving 10 bases not matched to a gene. The CDR3 is made up of 15 amino acids. The CDR3 reads CSVIVDRGLTDTQYF. The CDR3 DNA reads TGCAGCGTCATAGTAGACAGGGGACTCACAGATACGCAGTATTTT.

This chain uses TRBV5-1 with TRBJ2-7; 8 positions agree with TRBD1. The germline V gene has CDR1 SGHRS and CDR2 YFSETQ. J gave up 2 bases and V 4 bases, and 5 bases lay outside the gene matches. CDR3 length: 14 residues. The CDR3 here is CASSPDRVPYEQYF. The DNA of the CDR3 is TGCGCCAGCAGCCCGGACAGGGTTCCCTACGAGCAGTACTTC.

This clone was seen a few times. The V and J genes are TRBV19 and TRBJ1-1, with D possibly being TRBD1 (5 bases). Germline CDR1 reads LNHDA; CDR2 reads SQIVND (reference sequence). The CDR3 sequence is 13 residues long. The V end lost 5 bases, the J end lost 5 bases, and 12 bases lay between the germline ends. CDR3 loop: CASSRGVETEAFF. The CDR3 DNA follows: TGTGCCAGTAGTCGGGGGGTGGAGACTGAAGCTTTCTTT.

V is TRBV30 and J is TRBJ2-3, with TRBD2 matching 8 bases. J gave up 4 bases and V 1 base, and 4 bases lay outside the gene matches. Germline CDR1 is GTSNPN and CDR2 is SVGIG (reference sequence). This CDR3 is built from 14 residues. The CDR3 DNA reads as TGTGCCTGGAGTGACGGGGGGGCCCCAGATACGCAGTATTTT. Its translation is CAWSDGGAPDTQYF. Full variable domain (remainder filled in from reference TRBV30 and TRBJ2-3): SQTIHQWPATLVQPVGSPLSLECTVEGTSNPNLYWYRQAAGRGLQLLFYSVGIGQISSEVPQNLSASRPQDRQFILSSKKLLLSDSGFYLCAWSDGGAPDTQYFGPGTRLTVL.

The rearrangement uses TRBV27 and TRBJ1-5; D is unclear. Deletions cut 2 bases from V and 6 bases from J, with 8 bases between. The CDR3 spans 13 residues. The germline CDR1 and CDR2 sequences are MNHEY and SMNVEV (reference sequence). The CDR3 DNA is TGTGCCAGCAGTTTACGGTGGAGTCAGCCCCAGCATTTT. It specifies CASSLRWSQPQHF.

The rearrangement uses TRBV7-2 and TRBJ2-3, with D perhaps TRBD2 (6 bases). The CDR3 loop spans 14 amino acids. With 1 base removed from V and 4 bases from J, the gap between germline ends came to 9 bases. The germline V gene encodes CDR1 SGHTA and CDR2 FQGNSA. For the CDR3, the DNA is TGTGCCAGCAGCTTAGTAGCGGTGGCAGATACGCAGTATTTT. It encodes CASSLVAVADTQYF.

The rearrangement uses TRBV7-3 and TRBJ2-5, with TRBD1 identical over 7 bases. The V gene's germline CDR1 is SGHTA and CDR2 FQGTGA. There are 15 residues in the CDR3. J lost 10 bases, V lost 2 bases, and 13 bases had no gene match. The CDR3 DNA sequence: TGTGCCAGCAGCTTAGTAGGGACAGTGGCAAGGGACCAGTACTTC. Translating it yields CASSLVGTVARDQYF.

This clone has a handful of counts. The rearrangement links TRBV27 to TRBJ2-3, with D possibly matching TRBD2 (5 bases). CDR1 is MNHEY, CDR2 SMNVEV, per germline (reference sequence). Trimming removed 5 bases at V and 1 base at J, with 13 bases between. The CDR3 length is 15 residues. The CDR3 nucleotides are TGTGCCAGCAGTATGGGGAGCCTCGGCACAGATACGCAGTATTTT. Its protein is CASSMGSLGTDTQYF.